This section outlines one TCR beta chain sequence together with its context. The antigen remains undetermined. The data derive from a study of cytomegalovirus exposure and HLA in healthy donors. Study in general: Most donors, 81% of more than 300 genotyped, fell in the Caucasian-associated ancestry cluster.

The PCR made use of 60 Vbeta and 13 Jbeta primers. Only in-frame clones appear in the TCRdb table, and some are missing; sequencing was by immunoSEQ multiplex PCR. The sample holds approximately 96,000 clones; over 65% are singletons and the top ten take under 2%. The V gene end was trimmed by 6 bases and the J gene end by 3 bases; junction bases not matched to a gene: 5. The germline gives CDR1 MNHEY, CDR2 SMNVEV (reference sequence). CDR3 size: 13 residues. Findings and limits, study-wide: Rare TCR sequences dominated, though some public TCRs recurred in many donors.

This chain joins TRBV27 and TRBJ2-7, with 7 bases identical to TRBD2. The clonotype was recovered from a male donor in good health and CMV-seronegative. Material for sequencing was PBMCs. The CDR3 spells CASRASGNYEQYF. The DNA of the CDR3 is TGTGCCAGCAGAGCTAGCGGAAACTACGAGCAGTACTTC.